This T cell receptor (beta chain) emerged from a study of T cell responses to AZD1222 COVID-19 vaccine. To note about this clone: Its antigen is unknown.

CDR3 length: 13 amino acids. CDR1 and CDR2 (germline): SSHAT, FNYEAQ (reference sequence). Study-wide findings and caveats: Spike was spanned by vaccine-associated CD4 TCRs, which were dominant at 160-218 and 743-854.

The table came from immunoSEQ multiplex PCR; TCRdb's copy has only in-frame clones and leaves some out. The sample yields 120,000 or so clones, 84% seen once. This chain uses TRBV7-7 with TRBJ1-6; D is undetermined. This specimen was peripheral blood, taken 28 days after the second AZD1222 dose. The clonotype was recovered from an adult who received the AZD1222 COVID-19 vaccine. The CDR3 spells CATRAANNSPLHF. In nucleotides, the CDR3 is TGTGCTACCCGGGCGGCTAATAATTCACCCCTCCACTTT.